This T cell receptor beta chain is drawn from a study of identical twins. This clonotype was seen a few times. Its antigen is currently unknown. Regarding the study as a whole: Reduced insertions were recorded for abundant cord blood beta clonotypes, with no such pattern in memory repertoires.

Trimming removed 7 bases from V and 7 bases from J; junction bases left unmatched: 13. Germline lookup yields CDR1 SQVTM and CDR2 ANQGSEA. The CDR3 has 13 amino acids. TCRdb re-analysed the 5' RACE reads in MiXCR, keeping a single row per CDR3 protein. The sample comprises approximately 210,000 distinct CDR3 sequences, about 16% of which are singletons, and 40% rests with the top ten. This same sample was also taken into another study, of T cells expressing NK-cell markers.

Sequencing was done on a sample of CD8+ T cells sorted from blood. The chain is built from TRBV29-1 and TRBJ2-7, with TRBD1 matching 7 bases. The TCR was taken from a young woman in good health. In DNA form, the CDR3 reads TGCAGCGCCGTAGACTACAGGGGTCAGGAGCAGTACTTC. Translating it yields CSAVDYRGQEQYF.